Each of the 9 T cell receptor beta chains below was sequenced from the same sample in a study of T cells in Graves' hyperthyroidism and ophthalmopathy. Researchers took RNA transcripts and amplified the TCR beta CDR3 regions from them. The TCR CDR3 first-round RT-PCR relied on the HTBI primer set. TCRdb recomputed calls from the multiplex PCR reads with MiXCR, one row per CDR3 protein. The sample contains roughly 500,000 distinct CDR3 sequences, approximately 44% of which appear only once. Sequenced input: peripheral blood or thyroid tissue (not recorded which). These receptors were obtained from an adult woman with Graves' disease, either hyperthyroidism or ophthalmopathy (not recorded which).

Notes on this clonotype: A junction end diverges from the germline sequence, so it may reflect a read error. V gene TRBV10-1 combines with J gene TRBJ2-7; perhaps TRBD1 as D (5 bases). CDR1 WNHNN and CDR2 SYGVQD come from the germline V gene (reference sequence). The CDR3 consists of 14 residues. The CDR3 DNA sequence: TGTGCCATCAGTGAGTCGTCGGACACCTACGAGCAGTACTTC. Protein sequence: CAISESSDTYEQYF.

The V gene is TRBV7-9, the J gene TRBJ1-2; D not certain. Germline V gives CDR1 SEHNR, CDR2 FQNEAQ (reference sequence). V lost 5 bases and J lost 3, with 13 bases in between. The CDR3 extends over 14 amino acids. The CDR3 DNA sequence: TGTGCCAGCAGCACGGTGGGAGGTGACTATGGCTACACCTTC. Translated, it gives CASSTVGGDYGYTF.

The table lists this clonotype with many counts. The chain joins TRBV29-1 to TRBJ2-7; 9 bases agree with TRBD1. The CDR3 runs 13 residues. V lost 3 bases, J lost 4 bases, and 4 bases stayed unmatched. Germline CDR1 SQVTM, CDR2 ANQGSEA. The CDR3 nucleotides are TGCAGCGTTGATTCGACAGGGGGTTACGAGCAGTACTTC. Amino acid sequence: CSVDSTGGYEQYF.

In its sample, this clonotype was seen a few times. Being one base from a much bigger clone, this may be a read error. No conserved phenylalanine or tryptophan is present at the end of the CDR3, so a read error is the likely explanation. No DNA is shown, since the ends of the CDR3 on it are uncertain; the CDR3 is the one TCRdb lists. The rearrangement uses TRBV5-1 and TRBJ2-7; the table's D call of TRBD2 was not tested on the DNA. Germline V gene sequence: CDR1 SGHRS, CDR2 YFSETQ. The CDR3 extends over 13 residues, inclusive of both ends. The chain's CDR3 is CASRLAENSHGYL.

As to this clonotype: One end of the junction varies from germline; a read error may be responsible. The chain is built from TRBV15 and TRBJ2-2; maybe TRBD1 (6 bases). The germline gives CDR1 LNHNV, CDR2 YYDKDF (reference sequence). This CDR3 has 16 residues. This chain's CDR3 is CATSRGGQGNAGELFF. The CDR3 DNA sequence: TGTGCCACCAGCAGAGGTGGGCAGGGGAACGCCGGGGAGCTGTTTTTT.

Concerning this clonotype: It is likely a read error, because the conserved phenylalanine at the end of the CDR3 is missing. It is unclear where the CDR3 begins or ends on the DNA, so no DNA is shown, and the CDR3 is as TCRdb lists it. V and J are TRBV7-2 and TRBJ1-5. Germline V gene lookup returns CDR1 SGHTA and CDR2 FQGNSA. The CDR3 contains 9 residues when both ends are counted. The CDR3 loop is CASSPAPGM.

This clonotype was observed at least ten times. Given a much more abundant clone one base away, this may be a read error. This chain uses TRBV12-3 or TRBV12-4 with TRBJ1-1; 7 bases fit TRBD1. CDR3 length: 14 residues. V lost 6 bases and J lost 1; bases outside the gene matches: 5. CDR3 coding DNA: TGTGCCAGCAGGCTCGGGACAGCGAACACTGAAGCTTTCTTT. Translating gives CASRLGTANTEAFF.

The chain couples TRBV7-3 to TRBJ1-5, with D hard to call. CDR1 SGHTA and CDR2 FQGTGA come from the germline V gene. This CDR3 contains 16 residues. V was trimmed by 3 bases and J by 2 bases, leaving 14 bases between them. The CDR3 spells CASSLGVGYGNQPQHF. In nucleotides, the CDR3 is TGTGCCAGCAGCTTGGGCGTAGGGTATGGCAATCAGCCCCAGCATTTT.

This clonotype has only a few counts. CDR3 loop: CSGRTGAETEAFF. Here the CDR3 DNA reads TGCAGCGGTAGAACAGGGGCGGAGACTGAAGCTTTCTTT. The V and J genes are TRBV29-1 and TRBJ1-1; 7 nucleotides match TRBD1. Germline V CDR1 and CDR2: SQVTM, ANQGSEA. Losses at the gene ends were 7 bases for V and 5 bases for J; bases not matched to a gene: 10. The CDR3 contains 13 residues.